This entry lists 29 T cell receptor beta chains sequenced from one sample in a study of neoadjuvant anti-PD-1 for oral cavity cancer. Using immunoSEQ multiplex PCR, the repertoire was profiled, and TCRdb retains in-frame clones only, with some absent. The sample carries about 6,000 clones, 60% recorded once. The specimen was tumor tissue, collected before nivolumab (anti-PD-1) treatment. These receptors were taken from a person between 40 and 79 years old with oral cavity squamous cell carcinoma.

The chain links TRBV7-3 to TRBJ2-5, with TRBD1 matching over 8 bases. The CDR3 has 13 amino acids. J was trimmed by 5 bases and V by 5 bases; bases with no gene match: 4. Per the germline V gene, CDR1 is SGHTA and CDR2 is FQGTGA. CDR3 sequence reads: CASSRGQGETQYF. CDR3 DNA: TGTGCCAGCAGCCGTGGACAGGGTGAGACCCAGTACTTC.

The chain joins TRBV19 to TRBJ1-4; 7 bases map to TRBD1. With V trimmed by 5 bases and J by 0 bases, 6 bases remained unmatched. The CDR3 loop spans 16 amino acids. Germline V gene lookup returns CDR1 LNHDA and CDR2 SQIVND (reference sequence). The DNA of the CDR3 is TGTGCCAGTAGTCTCCGGGACAGTGCAACTAATGAAAAACTGTTTTTT. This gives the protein CASSLRDSATNEKLFF.

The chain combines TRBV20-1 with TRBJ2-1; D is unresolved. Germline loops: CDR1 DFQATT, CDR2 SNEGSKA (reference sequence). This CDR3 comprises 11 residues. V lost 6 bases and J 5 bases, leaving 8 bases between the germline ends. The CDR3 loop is CSAYEDNEQFF. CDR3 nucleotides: TGCAGTGCGTACGAGGACAATGAGCAGTTCTTC.

CDR3 loop: CASSKQSPMAGGRNTGELFF. CDR3 sequence (DNA): TGTGCCAGCAGCAAACAGTCCCCAATGGCGGGAGGAAGGAACACCGGGGAGCTGTTTTTT. The chain uses TRBV21-1 and TRBJ2-2; the table gives TRBD2 as D, unverified against the DNA. TRBV21-1 is a documented pseudogene. The CDR3 covers 20 residues.

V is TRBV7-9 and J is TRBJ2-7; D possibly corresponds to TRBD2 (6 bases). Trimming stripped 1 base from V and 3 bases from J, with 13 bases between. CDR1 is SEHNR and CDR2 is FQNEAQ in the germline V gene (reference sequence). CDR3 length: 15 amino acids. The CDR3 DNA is TGTGCCAGCAGCTTAGTTACGGGAGCATACTACGAGCAGTACTTC. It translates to CASSLVTGAYYEQYF.

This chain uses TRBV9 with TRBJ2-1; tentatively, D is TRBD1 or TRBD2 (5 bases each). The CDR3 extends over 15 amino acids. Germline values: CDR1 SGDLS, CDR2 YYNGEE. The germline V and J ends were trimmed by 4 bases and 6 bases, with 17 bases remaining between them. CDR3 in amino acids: CASSPAGWDANEQFF. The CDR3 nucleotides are TGTGCCAGCAGCCCCGCGGGTTGGGACGCCAATGAGCAGTTCTTC.

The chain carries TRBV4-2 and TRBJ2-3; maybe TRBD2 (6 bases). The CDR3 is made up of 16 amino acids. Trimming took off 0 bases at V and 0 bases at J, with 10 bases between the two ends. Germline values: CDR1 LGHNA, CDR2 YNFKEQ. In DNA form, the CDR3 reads TGTGCCAGCAGCCAAGATCGGACTACGAGCACAGATACGCAGTATTTT. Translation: CASSQDRTTSTDTQYF.

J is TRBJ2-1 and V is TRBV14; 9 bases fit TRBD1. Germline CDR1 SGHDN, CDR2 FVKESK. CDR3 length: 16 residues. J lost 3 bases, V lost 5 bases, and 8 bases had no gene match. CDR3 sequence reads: CASSFNRDRDYNEQFF. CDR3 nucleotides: TGTGCCAGCAGCTTCAACCGGGACAGGGACTACAATGAGCAGTTCTTC.

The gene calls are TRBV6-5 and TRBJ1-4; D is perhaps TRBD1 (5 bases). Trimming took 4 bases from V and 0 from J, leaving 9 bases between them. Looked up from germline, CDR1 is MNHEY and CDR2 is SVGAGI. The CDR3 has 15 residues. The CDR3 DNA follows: TGTGCCAGCAGTTCCTACAGGACAACTAATGAAAAACTGTTTTTT. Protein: CASSSYRTTNEKLFF.

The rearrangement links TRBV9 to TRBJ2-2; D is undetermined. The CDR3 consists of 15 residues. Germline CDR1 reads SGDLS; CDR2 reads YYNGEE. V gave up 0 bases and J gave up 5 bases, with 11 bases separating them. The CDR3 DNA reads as TGTGCCAGCAGCGTAGTGACGGGCGGAACCGGGGAGCTGTTTTTT. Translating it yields CASSVVTGGTGELFF.

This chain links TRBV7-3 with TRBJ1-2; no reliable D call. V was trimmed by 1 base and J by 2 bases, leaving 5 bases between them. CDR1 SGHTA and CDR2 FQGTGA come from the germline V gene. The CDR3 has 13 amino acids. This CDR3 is CASSLNSNYGYTF. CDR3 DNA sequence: TGTGCCAGCAGCTTAAACAGCAACTATGGCTACACCTTC.

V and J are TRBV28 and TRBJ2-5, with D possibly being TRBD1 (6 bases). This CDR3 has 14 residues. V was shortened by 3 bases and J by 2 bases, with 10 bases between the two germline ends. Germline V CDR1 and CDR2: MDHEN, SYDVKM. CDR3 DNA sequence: TGTGCCAGCAGTTTGGGGGCACGACAAGAGACCCAGTACTTC. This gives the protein CASSLGARQETQYF.

The chain's CDR3 is CASSLGGDFYEQYF. DNA for the CDR3: TGTGCCAGCAGCTTGGGCGGGGATTTCTACGAGCAGTACTTC. The V gene is TRBV5-6, the J gene TRBJ2-7; D is perhaps TRBD2 (6 bases). Per germline, CDR1 SGHDT and CDR2 YYEEEE. The CDR3 totals 14 residues. Trimming cost V 0 bases and J 3 bases, with 10 bases left between them.

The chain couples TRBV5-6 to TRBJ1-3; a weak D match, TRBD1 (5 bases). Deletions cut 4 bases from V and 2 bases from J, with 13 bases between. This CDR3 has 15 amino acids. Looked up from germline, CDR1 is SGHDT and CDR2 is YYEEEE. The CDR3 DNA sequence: TGTGCCAGCAGCCCGGGCCTAGGGGCTGGAAACACCATATATTTT. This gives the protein CASSPGLGAGNTIYF.

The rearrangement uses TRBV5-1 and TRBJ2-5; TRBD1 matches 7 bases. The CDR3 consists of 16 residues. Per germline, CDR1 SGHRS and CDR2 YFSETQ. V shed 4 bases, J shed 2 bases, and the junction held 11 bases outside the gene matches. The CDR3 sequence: CASSIEPTGLQETQYF. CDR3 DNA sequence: TGCGCCAGCAGCATCGAACCGACAGGGTTACAAGAGACCCAGTACTTC.

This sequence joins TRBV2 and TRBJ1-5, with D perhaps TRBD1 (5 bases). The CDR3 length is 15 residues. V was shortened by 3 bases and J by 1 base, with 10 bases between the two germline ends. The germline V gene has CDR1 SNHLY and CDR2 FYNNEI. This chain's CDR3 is CASSEPAGSNQPQHF. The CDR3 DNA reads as TGTGCCAGCAGTGAGCCCGCAGGGAGCAATCAGCCCCAGCATTTT.

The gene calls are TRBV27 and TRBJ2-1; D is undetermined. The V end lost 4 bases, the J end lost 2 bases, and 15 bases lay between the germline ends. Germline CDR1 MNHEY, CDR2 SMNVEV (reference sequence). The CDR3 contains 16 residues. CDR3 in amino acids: CASSSLGRRTYNEQFF. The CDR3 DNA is TGTGCCAGCAGTTCTCTCGGCCGTCGGACCTACAATGAGCAGTTCTTC.

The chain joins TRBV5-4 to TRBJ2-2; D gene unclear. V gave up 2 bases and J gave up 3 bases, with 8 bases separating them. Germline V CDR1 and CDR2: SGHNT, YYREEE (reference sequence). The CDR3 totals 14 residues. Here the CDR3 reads CASSLVRDTGELFF. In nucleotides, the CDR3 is TGTGCCAGCAGCTTAGTTAGGGACACCGGGGAGCTGTTTTTT.

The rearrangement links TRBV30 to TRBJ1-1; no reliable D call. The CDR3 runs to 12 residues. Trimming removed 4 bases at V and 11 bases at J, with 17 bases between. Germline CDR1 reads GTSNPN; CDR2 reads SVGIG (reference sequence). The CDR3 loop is CAWNGVAGRAFF. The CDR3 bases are TGTGCCTGGAATGGGGTGGCAGGCCGGGCTTTCTTT.

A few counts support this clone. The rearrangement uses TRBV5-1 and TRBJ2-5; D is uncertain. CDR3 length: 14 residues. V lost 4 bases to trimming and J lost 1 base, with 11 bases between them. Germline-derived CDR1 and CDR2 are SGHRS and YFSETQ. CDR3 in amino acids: CASSGDAVQETQYF. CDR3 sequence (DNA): TGCGCCAGCAGCGGCGACGCTGTCCAAGAGACCCAGTACTTC.

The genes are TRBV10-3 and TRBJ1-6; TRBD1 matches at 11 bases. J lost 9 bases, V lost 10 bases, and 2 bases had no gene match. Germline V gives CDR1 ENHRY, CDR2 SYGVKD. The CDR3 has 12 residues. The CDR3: CATGTGGSPLHF. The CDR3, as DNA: TGTGCCACCGGGACAGGGGGTTCACCCCTCCACTTT.

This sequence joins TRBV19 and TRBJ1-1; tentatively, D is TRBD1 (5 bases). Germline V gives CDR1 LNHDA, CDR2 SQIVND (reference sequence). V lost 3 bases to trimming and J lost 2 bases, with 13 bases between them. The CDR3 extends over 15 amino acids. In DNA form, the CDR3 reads TGTGCCAGTAGTATTGGGGGGGGGATCAACACTGAAGCTTTCTTT. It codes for CASSIGGGINTEAFF.

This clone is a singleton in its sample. This CDR3 is CASSLEVIGGQYNEQFF. DNA for the CDR3: TGTGCCAGCAGCTTAGAGGTCATCGGCGGACAATACAATGAGCAGTTCTTC. The V and J genes are TRBV7-9 and TRBJ2-1; a weak D match, TRBD1 (5 bases). V lost 1 base, J lost 4 bases, and 17 bases lay in between. The CDR3 has 17 residues. Germline values: CDR1 SEHNR, CDR2 FQNEAQ (reference sequence). Drawing the rest from reference TRBV7-9 and TRBJ2-1, the complete variable domain is DTGVSQNPRHKITKRGQNVTFRCDPISEHNRLYWYRQTLGQGPEFLTYFQNEAQLEKSRLLSDRFSAERPKGSFSTLEIQRTEQGDSAMYLCASSLEVIGGQYNEQFFGPGTRLTVL.

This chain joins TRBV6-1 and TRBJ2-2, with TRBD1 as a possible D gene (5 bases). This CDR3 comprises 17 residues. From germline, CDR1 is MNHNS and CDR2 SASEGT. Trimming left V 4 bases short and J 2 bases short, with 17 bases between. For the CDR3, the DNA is TGTGCCAGCAGTGTTGATTCAGGGTTGACTAACACCGGGGAGCTGTTTTTT. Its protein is CASSVDSGLTNTGELFF.

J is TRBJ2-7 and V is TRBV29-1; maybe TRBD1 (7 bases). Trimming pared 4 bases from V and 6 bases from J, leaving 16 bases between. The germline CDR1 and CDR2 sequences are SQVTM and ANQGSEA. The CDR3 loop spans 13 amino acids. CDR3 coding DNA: TGCAGCGTTGCGGCGGCAGGGGGAGGCGAGCAGTACTTC. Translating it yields CSVAAAGGGEQYF.

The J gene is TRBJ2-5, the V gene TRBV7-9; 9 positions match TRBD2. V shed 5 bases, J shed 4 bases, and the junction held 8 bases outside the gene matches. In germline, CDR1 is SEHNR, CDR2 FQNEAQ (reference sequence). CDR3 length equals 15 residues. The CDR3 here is CASSASGRFGETQYF. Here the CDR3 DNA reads TGTGCCAGCAGCGCGAGCGGGAGGTTCGGAGAGACCCAGTACTTC.

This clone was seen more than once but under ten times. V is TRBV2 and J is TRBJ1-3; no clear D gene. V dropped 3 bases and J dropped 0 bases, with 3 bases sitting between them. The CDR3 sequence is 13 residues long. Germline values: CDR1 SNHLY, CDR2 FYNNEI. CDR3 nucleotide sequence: TGTGCCAGCAGTGACATCTCTGGAAACACCATATATTTT. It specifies CASSDISGNTIYF.

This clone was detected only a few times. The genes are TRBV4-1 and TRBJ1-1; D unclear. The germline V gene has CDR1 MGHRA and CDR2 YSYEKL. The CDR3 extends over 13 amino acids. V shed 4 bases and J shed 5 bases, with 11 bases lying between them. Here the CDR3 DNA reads TGCGCCAGCAGCCCTATTTCGGAAACTGAAGCTTTCTTT. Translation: CASSPISETEAFF.

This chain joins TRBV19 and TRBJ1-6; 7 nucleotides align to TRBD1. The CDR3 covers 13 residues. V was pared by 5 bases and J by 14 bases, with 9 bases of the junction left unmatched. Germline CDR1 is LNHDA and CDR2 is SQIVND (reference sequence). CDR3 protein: CASSEQGTPALHF. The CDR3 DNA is TGTGCCAGTAGTGAACAGGGGACCCCGGCCCTCCACTTT.